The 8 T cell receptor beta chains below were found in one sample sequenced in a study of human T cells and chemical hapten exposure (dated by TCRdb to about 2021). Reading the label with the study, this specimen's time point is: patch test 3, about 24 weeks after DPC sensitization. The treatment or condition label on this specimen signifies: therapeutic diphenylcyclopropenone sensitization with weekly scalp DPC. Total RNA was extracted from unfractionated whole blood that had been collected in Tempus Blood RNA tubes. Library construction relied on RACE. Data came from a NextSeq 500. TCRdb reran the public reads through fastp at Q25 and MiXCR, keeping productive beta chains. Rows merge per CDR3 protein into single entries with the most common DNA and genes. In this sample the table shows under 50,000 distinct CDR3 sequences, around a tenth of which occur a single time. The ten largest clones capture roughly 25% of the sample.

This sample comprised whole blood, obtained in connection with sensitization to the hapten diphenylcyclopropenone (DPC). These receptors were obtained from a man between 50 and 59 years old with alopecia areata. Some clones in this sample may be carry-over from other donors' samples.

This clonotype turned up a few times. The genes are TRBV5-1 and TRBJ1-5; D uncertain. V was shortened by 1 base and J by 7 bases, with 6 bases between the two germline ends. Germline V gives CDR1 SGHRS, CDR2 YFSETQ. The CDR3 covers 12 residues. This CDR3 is CASSLTGQPQHF. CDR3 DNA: TGCGCCAGCAGCTTGACGGGGCAGCCCCAGCATTTT. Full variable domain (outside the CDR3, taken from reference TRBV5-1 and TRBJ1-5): KAGVTQTPRYLIKTRGQQVTLSCSPISGHRSVSWYQQTPGQGLQFLFEYFSETQRNKGNFPGRFSGRQFSNSRSEMNVSTLELGDSALYLCASSLTGQPQHFGDGTRLSIL.

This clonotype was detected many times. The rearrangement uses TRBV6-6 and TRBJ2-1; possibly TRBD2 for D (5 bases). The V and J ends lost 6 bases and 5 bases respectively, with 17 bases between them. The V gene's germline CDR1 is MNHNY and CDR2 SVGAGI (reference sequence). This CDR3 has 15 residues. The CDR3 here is CASSPGVARDNEQFF. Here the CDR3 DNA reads TGTGCCAGCAGCCCCGGGGTAGCGAGAGACAATGAGCAGTTCTTC.

The CDR3 nucleotides are TGTGCCAGCAGCTTAGTGGAGGGAATAAGTACTGAAAAACTGTTTTTT. Translating gives CASSLVEGISTEKLFF. V usage is TRBV7-2 and J usage is TRBJ1-4; D not certain. V was pared by 1 base and J by 7 bases, with 16 bases between. This CDR3 has 16 amino acids. From germline, CDR1 is SGHTA and CDR2 FQGNSA.

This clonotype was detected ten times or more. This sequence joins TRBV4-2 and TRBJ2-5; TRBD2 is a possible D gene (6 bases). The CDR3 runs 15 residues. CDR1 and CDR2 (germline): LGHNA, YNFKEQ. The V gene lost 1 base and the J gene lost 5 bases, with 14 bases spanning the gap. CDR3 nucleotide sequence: TGTGCCAGCAGCCAAGGGCGGGAAGGGGTTGAGACCCAGTACTTC. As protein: CASSQGREGVETQYF.

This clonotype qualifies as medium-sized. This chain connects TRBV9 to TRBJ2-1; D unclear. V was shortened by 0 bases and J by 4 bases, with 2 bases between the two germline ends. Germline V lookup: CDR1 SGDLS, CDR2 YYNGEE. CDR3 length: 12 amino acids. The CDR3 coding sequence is TGTGCCAGCAGCGTAGAATACAATGAGCAGTTCTTC. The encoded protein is CASSVEYNEQFF.

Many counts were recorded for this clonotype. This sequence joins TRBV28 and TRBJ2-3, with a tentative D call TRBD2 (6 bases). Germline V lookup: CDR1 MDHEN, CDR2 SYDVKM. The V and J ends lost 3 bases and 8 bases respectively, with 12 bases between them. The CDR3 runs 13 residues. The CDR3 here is CASSLPLATTQYF. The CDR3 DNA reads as TGTGCCAGCAGTTTGCCGCTAGCGACTACGCAGTATTTT.

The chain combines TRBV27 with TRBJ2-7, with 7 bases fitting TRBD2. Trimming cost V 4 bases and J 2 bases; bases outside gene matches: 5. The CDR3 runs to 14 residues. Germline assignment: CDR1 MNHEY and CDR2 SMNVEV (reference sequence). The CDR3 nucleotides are TGTGCCAGCAGTTGGGCTAGCGGCCCCTACGAGCAGTACTTC. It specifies CASSWASGPYEQYF.

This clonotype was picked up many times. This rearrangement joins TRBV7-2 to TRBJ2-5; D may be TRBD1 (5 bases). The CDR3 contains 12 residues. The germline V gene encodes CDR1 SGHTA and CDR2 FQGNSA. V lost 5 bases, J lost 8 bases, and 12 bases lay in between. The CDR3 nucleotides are TGTGCCAGCAGCCCGGAAGGGGTAACCCAGTACTTC. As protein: CASSPEGVTQYF.